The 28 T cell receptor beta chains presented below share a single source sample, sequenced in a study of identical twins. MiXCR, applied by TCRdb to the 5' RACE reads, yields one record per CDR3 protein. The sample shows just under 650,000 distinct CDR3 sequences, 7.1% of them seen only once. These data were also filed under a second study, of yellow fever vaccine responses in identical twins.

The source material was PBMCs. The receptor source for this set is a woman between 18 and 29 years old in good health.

The CDR3 loop reads CASSLVVGYEQYV. The CDR3 nucleotides are TGTGCCAGCAGTTTAGTGGTCGGCTACGAGCAGTACGTC. The chain links TRBV28 to TRBJ2-7, with D unclear. Trimming took 2 bases from V and 3 from J, leaving 8 bases between them. The CDR3 has 13 amino acids. In germline, CDR1 is MDHEN, CDR2 SYDVKM.

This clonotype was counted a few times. CDR3 sequence (DNA): TGCAGTGCTAGAGAGCGTTCCGGGACTAGCGGACTGAGCTCCTACAATGAGCAGTTCTTC. As protein: CSARERSGTSGLSSYNEQFF. The genes are TRBV20-1 and TRBJ2-1; TRBD2 agrees at 11 bases. V shed 0 bases and J 0 bases; nucleotides not matched to a gene: 13. Germline V gene lookup returns CDR1 DFQATT and CDR2 SNEGSKA (reference sequence). The CDR3 runs to 20 residues.

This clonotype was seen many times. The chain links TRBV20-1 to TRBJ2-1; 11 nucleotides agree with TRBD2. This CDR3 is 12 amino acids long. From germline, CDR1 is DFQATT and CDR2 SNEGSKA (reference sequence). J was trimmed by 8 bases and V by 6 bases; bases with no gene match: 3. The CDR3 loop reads CSAPTSGDEQFF. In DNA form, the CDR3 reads TGCAGTGCCCCGACTAGCGGGGATGAGCAGTTCTTC.

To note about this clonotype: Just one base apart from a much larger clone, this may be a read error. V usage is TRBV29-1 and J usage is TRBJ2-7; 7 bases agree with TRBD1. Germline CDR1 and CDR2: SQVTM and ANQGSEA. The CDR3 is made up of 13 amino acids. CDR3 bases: TGCAGCGCTGAAGAGGGACAGTCCTACGAGCAGTACTTC. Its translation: CSAEEGQSYEQYF.

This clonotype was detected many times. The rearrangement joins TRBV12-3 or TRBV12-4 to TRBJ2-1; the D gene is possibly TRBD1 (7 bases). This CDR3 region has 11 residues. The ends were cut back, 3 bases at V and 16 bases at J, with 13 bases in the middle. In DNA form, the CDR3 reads TGTGCCAGCAGTTTGGGGGGACAGAGCTTCTTC. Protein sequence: CASSLGGQSFF.

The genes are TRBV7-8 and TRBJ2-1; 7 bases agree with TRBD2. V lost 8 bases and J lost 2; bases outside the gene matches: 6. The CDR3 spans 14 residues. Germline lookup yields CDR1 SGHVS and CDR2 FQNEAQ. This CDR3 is CASGGGLAYNEQFF. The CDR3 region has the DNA TGTGCCAGCGGGGGAGGGCTAGCCTACAATGAGCAGTTCTTC.

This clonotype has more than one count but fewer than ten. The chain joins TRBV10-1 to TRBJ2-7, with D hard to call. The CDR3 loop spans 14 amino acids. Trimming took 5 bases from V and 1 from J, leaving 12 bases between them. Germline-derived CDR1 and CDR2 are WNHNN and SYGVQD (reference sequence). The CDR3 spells CASSRGSKSYEQYF. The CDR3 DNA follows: TGCGCCAGCAGTCGCGGCAGCAAGTCCTACGAGCAGTACTTC.

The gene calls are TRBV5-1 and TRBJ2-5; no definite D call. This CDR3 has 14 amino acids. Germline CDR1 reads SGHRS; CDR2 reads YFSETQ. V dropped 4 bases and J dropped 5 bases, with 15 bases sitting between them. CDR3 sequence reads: CASSPEAFPETQYF. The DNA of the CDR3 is TGCGCCAGCAGCCCCGAGGCTTTTCCCGAGACCCAGTACTTC.

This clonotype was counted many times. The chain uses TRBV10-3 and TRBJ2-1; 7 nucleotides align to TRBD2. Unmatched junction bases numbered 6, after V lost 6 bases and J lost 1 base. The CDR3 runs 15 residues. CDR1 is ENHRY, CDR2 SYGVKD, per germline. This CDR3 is CAISYGTTSYNEQFF. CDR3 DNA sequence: TGTGCCATCAGCTACGGGACTACTTCCTACAATGAGCAGTTCTTC.

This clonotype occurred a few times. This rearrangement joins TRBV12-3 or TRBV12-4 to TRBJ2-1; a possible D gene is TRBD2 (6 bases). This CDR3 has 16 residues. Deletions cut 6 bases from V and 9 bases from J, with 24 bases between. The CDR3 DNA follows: TGTGCCAGCAGCCTGGACCGGGACTTACCTTGGGGTGAGCAGTTCTTC. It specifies CASSLDRDLPWGEQFF.

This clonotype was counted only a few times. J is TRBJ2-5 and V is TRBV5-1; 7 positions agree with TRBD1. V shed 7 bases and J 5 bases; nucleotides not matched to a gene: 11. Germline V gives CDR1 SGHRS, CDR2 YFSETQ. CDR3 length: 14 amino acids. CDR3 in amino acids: CASAPSDRVETQYF. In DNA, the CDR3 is TGCGCCAGCGCCCCCTCAGACAGGGTGGAGACCCAGTACTTC.

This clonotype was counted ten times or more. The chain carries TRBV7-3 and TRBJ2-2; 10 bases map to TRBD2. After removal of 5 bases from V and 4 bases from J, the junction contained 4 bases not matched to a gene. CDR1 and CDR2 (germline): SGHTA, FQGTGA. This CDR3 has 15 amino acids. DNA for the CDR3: TGTGCCAGCAGCGTATCTAGCGGGAGCACCGGGGAGCTGTTTTTT. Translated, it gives CASSVSSGSTGELFF.

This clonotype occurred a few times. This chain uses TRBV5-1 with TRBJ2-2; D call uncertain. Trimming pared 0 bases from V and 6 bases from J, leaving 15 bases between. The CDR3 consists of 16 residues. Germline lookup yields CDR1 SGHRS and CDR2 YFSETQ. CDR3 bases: TGCGCCAGCAGCTTGGTGGCCAGTGGTGTCGCCGGGGAGCTGTTTTTT. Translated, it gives CASSLVASGVAGELFF.

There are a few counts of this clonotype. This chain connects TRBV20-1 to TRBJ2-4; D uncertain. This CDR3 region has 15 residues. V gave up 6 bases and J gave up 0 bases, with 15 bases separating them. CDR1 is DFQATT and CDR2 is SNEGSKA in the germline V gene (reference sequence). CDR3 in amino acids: CSARRPLVAKNIQYF. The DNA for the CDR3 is TGCAGTGCCAGACGCCCTTTGGTAGCCAAAAACATTCAGTACTTC.

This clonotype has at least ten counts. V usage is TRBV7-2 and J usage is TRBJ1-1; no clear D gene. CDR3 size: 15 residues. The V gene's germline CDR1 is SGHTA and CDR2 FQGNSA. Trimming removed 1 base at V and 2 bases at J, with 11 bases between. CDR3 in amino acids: CASSLGSVPNTEAFF. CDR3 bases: TGTGCCAGCAGCTTAGGGTCCGTTCCCAACACTGAAGCTTTCTTT.

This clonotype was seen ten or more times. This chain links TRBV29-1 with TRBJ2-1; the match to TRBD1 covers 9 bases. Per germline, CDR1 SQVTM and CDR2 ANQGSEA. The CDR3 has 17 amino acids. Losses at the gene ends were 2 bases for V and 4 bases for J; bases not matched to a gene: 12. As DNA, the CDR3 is TGCAGCGTTGAAAGGGGTCACCGGGACAGGGCTTACAATGAGCAGTTCTTC. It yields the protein CSVERGHRDRAYNEQFF.

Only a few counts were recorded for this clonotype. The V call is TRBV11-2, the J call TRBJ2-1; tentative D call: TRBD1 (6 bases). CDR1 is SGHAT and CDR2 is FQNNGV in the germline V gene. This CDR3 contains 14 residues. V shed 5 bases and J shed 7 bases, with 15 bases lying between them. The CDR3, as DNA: TGTGCCAGCAGCCCATACCCGAGGGGGAATGAGCAGTTCTTC. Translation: CASSPYPRGNEQFF.

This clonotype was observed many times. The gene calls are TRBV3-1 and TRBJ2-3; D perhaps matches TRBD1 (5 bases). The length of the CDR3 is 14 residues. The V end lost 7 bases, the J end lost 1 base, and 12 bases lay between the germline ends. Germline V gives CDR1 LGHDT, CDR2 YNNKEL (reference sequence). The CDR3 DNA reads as TGTGCCAGCAACCGACAAGGGGGCACAGATACGCAGTATTTT. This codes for CASNRQGGTDTQYF.

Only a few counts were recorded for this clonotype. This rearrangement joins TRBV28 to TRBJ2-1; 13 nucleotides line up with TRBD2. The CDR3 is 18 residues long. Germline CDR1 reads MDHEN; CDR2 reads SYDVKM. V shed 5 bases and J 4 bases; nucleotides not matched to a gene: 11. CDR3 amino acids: CASSLPIGTSGAYNEQFF. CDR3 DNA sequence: TGTGCCAGCAGTCTACCCATCGGGACTAGCGGGGCTTACAATGAGCAGTTCTTC.

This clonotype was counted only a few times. The CDR3 spells CASSLTGPNYEQYF. DNA for the CDR3: TGTGCCAGCAGTTTAACCGGGCCTAACTACGAGCAGTACTTC. The V call is TRBV28, the J call TRBJ2-7, with no clear D. Germline lookup yields CDR1 MDHEN and CDR2 SYDVKM. The ends were cut back, 2 bases at V and 3 bases at J, with 11 bases in the middle. The CDR3 is 14 residues long.

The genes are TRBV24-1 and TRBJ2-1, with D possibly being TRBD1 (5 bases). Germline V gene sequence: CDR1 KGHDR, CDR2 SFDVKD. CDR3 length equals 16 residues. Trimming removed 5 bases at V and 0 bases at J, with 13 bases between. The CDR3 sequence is CATSAIDSSSYNEQFF. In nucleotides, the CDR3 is TGTGCCACCAGTGCCATCGACAGCAGCTCCTACAATGAGCAGTTCTTC.

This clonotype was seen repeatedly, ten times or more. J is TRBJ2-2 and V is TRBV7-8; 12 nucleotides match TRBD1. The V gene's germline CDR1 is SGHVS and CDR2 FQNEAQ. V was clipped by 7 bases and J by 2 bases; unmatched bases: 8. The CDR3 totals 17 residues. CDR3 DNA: TGTGCCAGCATACTGGGACAGGGGGCGCGAAACACCGGGGAGCTGTTTTTT. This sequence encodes CASILGQGARNTGELFF. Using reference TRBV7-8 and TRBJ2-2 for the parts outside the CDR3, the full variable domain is GAGVSQSPRYKVAKRGQDVALRCDPISGHVSLFWYQQALGQGPEFLTYFQNEAQLDKSGLPSDRFFAERPEGSVSTLKIQRTQQEDSAVYLCASILGQGARNTGELFFGEGSRLTVL.

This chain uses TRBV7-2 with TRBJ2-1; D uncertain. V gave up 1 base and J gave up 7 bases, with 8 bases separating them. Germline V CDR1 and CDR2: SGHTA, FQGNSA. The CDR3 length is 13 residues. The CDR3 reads CASSLDIRNEQFF. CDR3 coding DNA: TGTGCCAGCAGCTTAGATATTAGAAATGAGCAGTTCTTC.

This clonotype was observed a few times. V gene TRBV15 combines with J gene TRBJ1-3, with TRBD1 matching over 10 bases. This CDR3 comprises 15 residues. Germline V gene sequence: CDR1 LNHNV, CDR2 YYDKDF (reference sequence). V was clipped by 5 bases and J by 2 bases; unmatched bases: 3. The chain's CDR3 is CATSVGTGAGNTIYF. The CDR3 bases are TGTGCCACCAGCGTCGGGACAGGGGCTGGAAACACCATATATTTT.

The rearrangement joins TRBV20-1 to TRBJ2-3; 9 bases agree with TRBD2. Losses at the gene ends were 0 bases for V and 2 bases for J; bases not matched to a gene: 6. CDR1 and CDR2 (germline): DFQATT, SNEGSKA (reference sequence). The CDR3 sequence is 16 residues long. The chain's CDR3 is CSARDPTSGDTDTQYF. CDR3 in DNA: TGCAGTGCTAGAGACCCGACTAGCGGAGACACAGATACGCAGTATTTT.

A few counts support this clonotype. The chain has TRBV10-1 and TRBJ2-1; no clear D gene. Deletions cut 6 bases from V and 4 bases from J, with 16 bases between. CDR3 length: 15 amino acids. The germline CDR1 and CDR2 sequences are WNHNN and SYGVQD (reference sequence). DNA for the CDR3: TGCGCCAGCAGCGCCCAAGGGCGCGAATACAATGAGCAGTTCTTC. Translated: CASSAQGREYNEQFF.

The CDR3 spells CATYRQVGYNEQFF. CDR3 coding DNA: TGTGCCACATACCGACAGGTTGGGTACAATGAGCAGTTCTTC. The chain couples TRBV5-5 to TRBJ2-1; D may be TRBD1 (6 bases). Trimming left V 9 bases short and J 4 bases short, with 17 bases between. The CDR3 loop spans 14 amino acids. Germline loops: CDR1 SGHKS, CDR2 YYEKEE (reference sequence). Supplemented by reference TRBV5-5 and TRBJ2-1, the full variable domain reads DAGVTQSPTHLIKTRGQQVTLRCSPISGHKSVSWYQQVLGQGPQFIFQYYEKEERGRGNFPDRFSARQFPNYSSELNVNALLLGDSALYLCATYRQVGYNEQFFGPGTRLTVL.

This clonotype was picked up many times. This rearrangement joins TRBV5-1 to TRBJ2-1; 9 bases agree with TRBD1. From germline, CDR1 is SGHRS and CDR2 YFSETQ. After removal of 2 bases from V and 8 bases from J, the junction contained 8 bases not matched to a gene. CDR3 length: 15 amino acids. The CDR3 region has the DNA TGCGCCAGCAGCTTAATTGGGACAGGGTCCGATGAGCAGTTCTTC. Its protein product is CASSLIGTGSDEQFF.